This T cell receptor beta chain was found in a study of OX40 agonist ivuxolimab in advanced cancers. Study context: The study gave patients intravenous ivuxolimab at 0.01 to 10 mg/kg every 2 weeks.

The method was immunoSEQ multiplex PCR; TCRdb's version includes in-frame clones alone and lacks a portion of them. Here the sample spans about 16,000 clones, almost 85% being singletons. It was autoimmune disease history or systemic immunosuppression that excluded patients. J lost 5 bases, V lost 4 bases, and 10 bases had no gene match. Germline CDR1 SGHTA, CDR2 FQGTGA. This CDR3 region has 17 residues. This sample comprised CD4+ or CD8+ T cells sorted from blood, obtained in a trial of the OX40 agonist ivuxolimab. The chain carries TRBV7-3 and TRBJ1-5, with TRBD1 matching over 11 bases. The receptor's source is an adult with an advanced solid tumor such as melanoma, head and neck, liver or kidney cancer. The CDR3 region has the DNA TGTGCCAGCAGCTCCCGGGACAGGGGGTCCGGTGATCAGCCCCAGCATTTT. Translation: CASSSRDRGSGDQPQHF.